The rows below give T cell receptor beta chains drawn from one sample of a study of cytomegalovirus exposure and HLA in healthy donors. Measured with immunoSEQ multiplex PCR; TCRdb has only the in-frame clones, and not every one. This table has some 180,000 clones, approximately 73% appearing once. Sequencing used PBMCs. These receptors all stem from a woman aged 30 to 39 in good health and CMV-seropositive. Both conserved end residues are part of each CDR3. The order of the fields is D gene, V gene, clone size, J gene, CDR3 protein, CDR3 DNA. A D gene is named only where the DNA matches it firmly. Clone size is shown for a subset of rows, as once, few, many or a class of expanded clone.

-	TRBV5-1	-	TRBJ2-1	CASSRGRDPYNEQFF	TGCGCCAGCAGCCGCGGCAGGGATCCCTACAATGAGCAGTTCTTC
-	TRBV2	-	TRBJ2-3	CASSEGGSGTDTQYF	TGTGCCAGCAGTGAAGGTGGGAGCGGCACAGATACGCAGTATTTT
-	TRBV4-3	-	TRBJ2-7	CASSQHIDYEQYF	TGCGCCAGCAGCCAACACATCGACTACGAGCAGTACTTC
-	TRBV4-3	-	TRBJ1-6	CASSQDNFRNSPLHF	TGCGCCAGCAGCCAAGATAATTTCAGAAATTCACCCCTCCACTTT
-	TRBV4-1	-	TRBJ2-1	CASSQEVSGSYNEQFF	TGCGCCAGCAGCCAAGAGGTTAGCGGTTCCTACAATGAGCAGTTCTTC
-	TRBV6-1	-	TRBJ2-7	CASITGPVAYEQYF	TGTGCCAGCATAACAGGGCCCGTGGCCTACGAGCAGTACTTC
TRBD1	TRBV18	-	TRBJ1-1	CASSPGTGPMDTEAFF	TGTGCCAGCTCACCTGGGACAGGGCCTATGGACACTGAAGCTTTCTTT
-	TRBV7-9	-	TRBJ2-7	CASSPREVNEQYF	TGTGCCAGCAGCCCCCGAGAGGTCAACGAGCAGTACTTC
-	TRBV7-2	-	TRBJ1-5	CASSPFVNQPQHF	TGTGCCAGCAGCCCGTTCGTGAATCAGCCCCAGCATTTT
-	TRBV4-3	few	TRBJ1-4	CASSHQRASTNEKLFF	TGCGCCAGCAGCCATCAGAGGGCTTCAACTAATGAAAAACTGTTTTTT
-	TRBV2	-	TRBJ1-5	CASSPSGSNQPQHF	TGTGCCAGCAGTCCCTCGGGGAGCAATCAGCCCCAGCATTTT
-	TRBV28	-	TRBJ1-5	CASSSSTVSNQPQHF	TGTGCCAGCAGTTCGTCGACAGTTAGCAATCAGCCCCAGCATTTT
TRBD1	TRBV28	once	TRBJ2-3	CASTRQGPTDTQYF	TGTGCCAGCACTCGACAGGGCCCCACAGATACGCAGTATTTT
-	TRBV7-8	-	TRBJ2-3	CASRLGWGGPDTQYF	TGTGCCAGCAGATTAGGTTGGGGGGGCCCAGATACGCAGTATTTT
-	TRBV28	-	TRBJ1-1	CATWRPRVATEAFF	TGTGCCACGTGGCGGCCTCGGGTGGCCACTGAAGCTTTCTTT
-	TRBV5-4	-	TRBJ2-7	CASSFVTRSSYEQYF	TGTGCCAGCAGCTTTGTTACGAGGAGCTCCTACGAGCAGTACTTC
-	TRBV18	few	TRBJ2-3	CASSPNRAVITDTQYF	TGTGCCAGCTCACCAAACAGGGCGGTCATCACAGATACGCAGTATTTT
-	TRBV19	once	TRBJ1-5	CASRINRNQPQHF	TGTGCCAGTAGAATCAACAGAAATCAGCCCCAGCATTTT
-	TRBV2	-	TRBJ1-3	CASTLGQNSGNTIYF	TGTGCCAGCACCCTGGGGCAGAACTCTGGAAACACCATATATTTT
-	TRBV18	few	TRBJ1-2	CASSPSEEIYGYTF	TGTGCCAGCTCACCATCGGAGGAGATCTATGGCTACACCTTC
TRBD2	TRBV10-2	-	TRBJ2-5	CASSPSGGRAETQYF	TGCGCCAGCAGTCCTAGCGGGGGGCGGGCGGAGACCCAGTACTTC
TRBD1	TRBV19	once	TRBJ2-7	CASSGGTGSYEQYF	TGTGCCAGTAGTGGGGGGACAGGGTCCTACGAGCAGTACTTC
-	TRBV6-6	-	TRBJ2-5	CASSYPGLKETQYF	TGTGCCAGCAGTTACCCAGGACTAAAAGAGACCCAGTACTTC
-	TRBV6-5	few	TRBJ1-2	CASSRTGGPDGYTF	TGTGCCAGCAGCCGGACGGGGGGCCCGGATGGCTACACCTTC
TRBD2	TRBV4-1	-	TRBJ2-3	CASSPSEGGGTDTQYF	TGCGCCAGCAGCCCCTCCGAGGGAGGGGGCACAGATACGCAGTATTTT